This entry describes one T cell receptor beta chain. The ends were cut back, 5 bases at V and 5 bases at J, with 6 bases in the middle. Germline V lookup: CDR1 MDHEN, CDR2 SYDVKM. This CDR3 is built from 12 residues. This sample was included in a study of blood T cell repertoires in COVID-19. The overall study: Specimens from acute and convalescent COVID-19 originated in the United States, Italy and Spain. PBMCs, B-cell-depleted T cells, or T cells provided the cDNA or gDNA that made up the material.

In the authors' workflow: The authors estimated nucleated cell counts from reference gene primer amplification. Data came from immunoSEQ multiplex PCR; TCRdb stores just in-frame clones and leaves some out. The DNA gave D and trimming, while V, J and clone size come from that table. The sample lists hundreds of thousands of clones, 70% to 90% occurring once. The chain couples TRBV28 to TRBJ2-2, with no clear D. The clonotype originates from a man aged 35-49 years with acute or convalescent COVID-19. The sample taken for sequencing was peripheral blood. This CDR3 is CASSPGTGELFF. The CDR3 DNA follows: TGTGCCAGCAGTCCGGGTACCGGGGAGCTGTTTTTT.